This T cell receptor beta chain was captured by sequencing in a study of blood T cell repertoires in COVID-19. Across the whole study: Some COVID-19 samples were acute and others convalescent; all came from the United States, Italy and Spain. From T cells, B-cell-depleted T cells, or PBMCs came the material, which was cDNA or gDNA.

In the authors' methods: Amplifying reference gene primers gave estimates of nucleated cell counts. Profiled with immunoSEQ multiplex PCR; TCRdb holds only in-frame clones, not every one. Clone size and the V and J calls come from that table; the DNA yielded D and trimming. The top ten clones hold roughly 3.6% of a sample with roughly 59,000 clones, about four fifths of them seen once. CDR1 SGHTA and CDR2 FQGTGA come from the germline V gene. After removal of 5 bases from V and 2 bases from J, the junction contained 6 bases not matched to a gene. The CDR3 length is 16 residues. The V call is TRBV7-3, the J call TRBJ2-3, with 11 bases lining up with TRBD2. The sequenced sample consisted of peripheral blood. The sequence was obtained from a woman at least 80 years old with acute or convalescent COVID-19. This CDR3 is CASSPGTSGATDTQYF. The CDR3 DNA is TGTGCCAGCAGCCCAGGGACTAGCGGAGCCACAGATACGCAGTATTTT.